A single sample gave rise to the 4 T cell receptor beta chains below, sequenced in a study of OX40 agonist ivuxolimab in advanced cancers. The assay was immunoSEQ multiplex PCR, and TCRdb's table has in-frame clones only and misses some. The sample shows 35,000 or so clones, 84% of them seen only once. This material consisted of CD4+ or CD8+ T cells sorted from blood, taken in a trial of the OX40 agonist ivuxolimab. The receptor set was obtained from an adult with an advanced solid tumor such as melanoma, head and neck, liver or kidney cancer.

The chain uses TRBV28 and TRBJ2-7, with a weak D call TRBD2 (5 bases). CDR3 length equals 13 residues. Germline V gene sequence: CDR1 MDHEN, CDR2 SYDVKM. Trimming shortened V by 1 base and J by 3 bases, and 7 bases separated the two germline ends. The CDR3 loop reads CASSLSGNYEQYF. CDR3 in DNA: TGTGCCAGCAGTTTATCGGGGAACTACGAGCAGTACTTC.

This chain joins TRBV6-6 and TRBJ2-1; D gene unclear. Trimming left V 0 bases short and J 2 bases short, with 5 bases between. In germline, CDR1 is MNHNY, CDR2 SVGAGI (reference sequence). The CDR3 runs to 14 residues. The CDR3 DNA reads as TGTGCCAGCAGTTACTCAGGTGCCTACAATGAGCAGTTCTTC. This codes for CASSYSGAYNEQFF.

The V gene is TRBV6-5, the J gene TRBJ2-3, with D possibly being TRBD1 (6 bases). Germline V gene data show CDR1 as MNHEY and CDR2 as SVGAGI. The CDR3 is made up of 16 amino acids. Trimming stripped 4 bases from V and 0 bases from J, with 14 bases between. DNA for the CDR3: TGTGCCAGCAGTTCCCATGGGGACACAAGCACAGATACGCAGTATTTT. This translates into CASSSHGDTSTDTQYF.

The chain has TRBV28 and TRBJ2-3; D gene ambiguous. V lost 3 bases and J 10 bases, leaving 14 bases between the germline ends. This CDR3 spans 13 amino acids. Germline-derived CDR1 and CDR2 are MDHEN and SYDVKM. The CDR3 here is CASSFLSAGAQYF. The DNA for the CDR3 is TGTGCCAGCAGTTTCCTGAGCGCTGGGGCGCAGTATTTT.